Listed below are T cell receptor beta chains from one sample, sequenced in a study of cytomegalovirus exposure and HLA in healthy donors. Data came from immunoSEQ multiplex PCR; TCRdb stores just in-frame clones and leaves some out. The sample consists of some 170,000 clones, approximately 89% of them appearing once. Material: PBMCs. These receptors were taken from a man younger than 35 in good health and CMV-seropositive. Each CDR3 is given with its conserved first and last residue.

j_call v_call cdr3_aa
TRBJ1-1 TRBV5-1 CASSLDGLDTEAFF
TRBJ1-5 TRBV27 CASSFLAGNQPQHF
TRBJ2-3 TRBV9 CASSVIREDTQYF
TRBJ2-7 TRBV10-1 CARGDRSSYEQYF
TRBJ2-5 TRBV7-9 CASSLQGPETQYF
TRBJ2-7 TRBV29-1 CSVAPLAGDEQYF
TRBJ2-7 TRBV18 CASSPLNSVGEATEQYF
TRBJ2-2 TRBV9 CASSVVGGFTGELFF
TRBJ2-7 TRBV2 CASSSGTSYEQYF
TRBJ1-1 TRBV29-1 CSVGEGQDAEAFF
TRBJ1-2 TRBV6-5 CASRGAIHYGYTF
TRBJ2-3 TRBV5-4 CASSSGLAGEDTQYF
TRBJ2-1 TRBV5-1 CASSLATSQNEQFF
TRBJ2-7 TRBV6-5 CASSRLAGASYEQYF
TRBJ1-2 TRBV29-1 CSAYQKGGTYGYTF
TRBJ1-2 TRBV28 CASSSGQGVGYGYTF
TRBJ1-5 TRBV6-6 CASSLDSDRGNQPQHF
TRBJ1-1 TRBV7-2 CASSLTGTNTEAFF
TRBJ1-5 TRBV6-1 CASTSTSYQPQHF
TRBJ2-3 TRBV6-6 CASRGTRSGPDTQYF
TRBJ1-4 TRBV25-1 CASSRGGNEKLFF
TRBJ2-1 TRBV5-1 CASSLDQLAGGYNEQFF
TRBJ2-2 TRBV6-1 CASSEGGQPGELFF
TRBJ1-5 TRBV28 CASSLGTNQPQHF
TRBJ2-2 TRBV5-1 CASQLVGLDTGELFF
TRBJ1-2 TRBV5-6 CASSLGSVDYGYTF
TRBJ1-1 TRBV10-3 CAIRAGGNPNTEAFF
TRBJ2-3 TRBV5-6 CASSSGKRGSPSTDTQYF
TRBJ2-7 TRBV7-9 CASSRTGSVDYEQYF
TRBJ1-6 TRBV19 CASSIGGVRSPLHF
TRBJ2-7 TRBV7-3 CASSPGQGGYDEQYF
TRBJ2-1 TRBV2 CATTGIEQFF
TRBJ1-2 TRBV28 CASSLPTAGGRASTF
TRBJ1-1 TRBV6-1 CASSENLLRAFF
TRBJ2-7 TRBV6-1 CASSEVGSTYEQYF
TRBJ1-4 TRBV11-2 CASSLVGTGNEKLFF
TRBJ2-3 TRBV29-1 CSVEETIYTQYF
TRBJ2-3 TRBV9 CASSVSDLAGVGDTQYF
TRBJ1-2 TRBV7-9 CASSPLGTEGLGYGYTF
TRBJ1-2 TRBV6-1 CASSALNYGYTF
TRBJ1-6 TRBV5-6 CASSFGRGSSPLHF
TRBJ2-7 TRBV7-2 CASSLGGGSKSEQYF
TRBJ2-2 TRBV7-9 CASSLKRGLAGAGELFF
TRBJ1-1 TRBV7-9 CASSQMVPWAFF
TRBJ1-2 TRBV19 CASSIERGTAGYGYTF
TRBJ1-1 TRBV27 CASSEGTEAFF
TRBJ1-2 TRBV6-6 CASSYSGQEDGYTF
TRBJ1-4 TRBV11-2 CASSPKVGTENEKLFF
TRBJ2-3 TRBV7-9 CASMKAGQTDTQYF
TRBJ2-1 TRBV6-5 CASSSRDRGLWFF
TRBJ2-3 TRBV4-1 CASGLRGLATDTQYF
TRBJ1-1 TRBV29-1 CSVRVGGTEAFF
TRBJ2-5 TRBV6-4 CASSVGPFETQYF
TRBJ1-2 TRBV28 CASTLAPFYGYTF
TRBJ1-5 TRBV27 CASSSTGEQPQHF